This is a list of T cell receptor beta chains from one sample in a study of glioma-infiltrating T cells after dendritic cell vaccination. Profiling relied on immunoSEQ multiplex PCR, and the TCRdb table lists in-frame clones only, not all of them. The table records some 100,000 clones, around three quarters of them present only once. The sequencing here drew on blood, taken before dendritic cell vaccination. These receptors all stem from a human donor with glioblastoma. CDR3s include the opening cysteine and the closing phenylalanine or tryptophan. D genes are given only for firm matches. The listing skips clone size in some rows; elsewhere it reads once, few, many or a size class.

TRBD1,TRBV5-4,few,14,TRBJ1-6,CASSHRDSHSPLHF,TGTGCCAGCAGCCACCGGGACAGCCATTCACCCCTCCACTTT
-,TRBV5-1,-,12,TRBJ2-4,CASAHDTNIQYF,TGCGCCAGCGCCCATGATACTAACATTCAGTACTTC
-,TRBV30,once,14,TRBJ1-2,CAWSDLQGNHGYTF,TGTGCCTGGAGTGATTTGCAGGGGAATCATGGCTACACCTTC
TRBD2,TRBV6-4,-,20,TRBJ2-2,CASSDSPLAGGKWNTGELFF,TGTGCCAGCAGTGACTCTCCTCTAGCGGGAGGGAAGTGGAACACCGGGGAGCTGTTTTTT
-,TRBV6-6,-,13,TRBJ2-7,CASSFGQSYEQYF,TGTGCCAGCAGTTTCGGACAGTCGTACGAGCAGTACTTC
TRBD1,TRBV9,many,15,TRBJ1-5,CASSPGDREGQPQHF,TGTGCCAGCAGCCCGGGGGACAGGGAGGGTCAGCCCCAGCATTTT
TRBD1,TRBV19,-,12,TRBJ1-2,CASSRGRDGYTF,TGTGCCAGTTCAAGGGGGCGGGATGGCTACACCTTC
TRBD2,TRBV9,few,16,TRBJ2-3,CASSVSGGSRTDTQYF,TGTGCCAGCAGCGTATCGGGCGGGAGTCGCACAGATACGCAGTATTTT
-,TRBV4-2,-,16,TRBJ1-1,CASSQDRRGSYTEAFF,TGTGCCAGCAGCCAAGATCGGAGGGGTTCGTACACTGAAGCTTTCTTT
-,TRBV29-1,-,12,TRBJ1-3,CSAEENGNTIYF,TGCAGTGCTGAGGAAAATGGAAACACCATATATTTT
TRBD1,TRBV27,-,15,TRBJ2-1,CASSFDPGQYNEQFF,TGTGCCAGCAGTTTCGACCCGGGACAGTACAATGAGCAGTTCTTC
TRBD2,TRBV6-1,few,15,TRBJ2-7,CASSLIAGAEYEQYF,TGTGCCAGCAGTCTTATAGCGGGGGCGGAATACGAGCAGTACTTC
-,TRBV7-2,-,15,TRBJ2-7,CASSLIGGLTYEQYF,TGTGCCAGCAGCTTAATCGGTGGGCTTACCTACGAGCAGTACTTC
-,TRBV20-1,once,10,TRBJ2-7,CSASTYEQYF,TGCAGTGCTTCTACCTACGAGCAGTACTTC
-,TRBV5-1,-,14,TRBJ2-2,CASSPPTDTGELFF,TGCGCCAGCAGCCCCCCAACGGACACCGGGGAGCTGTTTTTT
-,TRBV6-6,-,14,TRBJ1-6,CASSLGQTNSPLHF,TGTGCCAGCAGTTTAGGACAGACCAATTCACCCCTCCACTTT
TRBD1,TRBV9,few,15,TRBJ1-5,CASSGQGEPDQPQHF,TGTGCCAGCAGCGGACAGGGGGAACCGGATCAGCCCCAGCATTTT
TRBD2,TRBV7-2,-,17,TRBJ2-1,CASRILRKGLAGDEQFF,TGTGCCAGCAGAATACTACGGAAAGGACTAGCGGGCGATGAGCAGTTCTTC
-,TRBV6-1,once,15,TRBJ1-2,CASSEAITGLYGYTF,TGTGCCAGCAGTGAAGCGATCACAGGCCTCTATGGCTACACCTTC
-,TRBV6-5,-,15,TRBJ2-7,CASSYSSVGGYEQYF,TGTGCCAGCAGTTACTCCTCAGTGGGGGGCTACGAGCAGTACTTC
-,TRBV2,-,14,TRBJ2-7,CASRVSGPTYEQYF,TGTGCCAGCAGGGTGAGCGGACCCACCTACGAGCAGTACTTC
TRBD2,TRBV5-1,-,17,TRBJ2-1,CASSTGAGLAAVDEQFF,TGCGCCAGCAGCACCGGAGCAGGACTAGCGGCGGTCGATGAGCAGTTCTTC
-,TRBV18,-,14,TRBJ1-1,CASSREIMNTEAFF,TGTGCCAGCTCACGTGAGATCATGAACACTGAAGCTTTCTTT
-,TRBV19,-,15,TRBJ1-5,CASRFGSVSNQPQHF,TGTGCCAGTAGGTTTGGTTCAGTAAGCAATCAGCCCCAGCATTTT
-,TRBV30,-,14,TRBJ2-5,CAWSGGPGMETQYF,TGTGCCTGGAGTGGGGGCCCCGGTATGGAGACCCAGTACTTC
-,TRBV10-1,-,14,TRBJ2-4,CASSHSGTSNIQYF,TGCGCCAGCAGCCACTCCGGGACATCGAACATTCAGTACTTC
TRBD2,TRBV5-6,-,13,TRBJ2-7,CASSLGLAWEQYF,TGTGCCAGCAGCTTGGGACTAGCGTGGGAGCAGTACTTC
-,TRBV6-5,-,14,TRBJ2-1,CASRLALSYNEQFF,TGTGCCAGTCGACTCGCCCTCTCCTACAATGAGCAGTTCTTC
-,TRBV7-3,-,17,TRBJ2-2,CASSPRPVGQWSGELFF,TGTGCCAGCAGCCCGAGGCCCGTAGGACAGTGGAGTGGGGAGCTGTTTTTT
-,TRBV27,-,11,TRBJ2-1,CASSFNNEQFF,TGTGCCAGCAGTTTTAACAATGAGCAGTTCTTC
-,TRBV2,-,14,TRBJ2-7,CASTRDRSSYEQYF,TGTGCCAGTACCCGCGACAGGAGCTCCTACGAGCAGTACTTC
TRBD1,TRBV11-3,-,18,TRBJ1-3,CASSPRDRPRDSGNTIYF,TGTGCCAGCAGCCCCCGGGACAGGCCAAGGGACTCTGGAAACACCATATATTTT
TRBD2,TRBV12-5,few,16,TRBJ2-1,CASGLVEVAGGGEQFF,TGTGCTAGTGGTTTGGTAGAGGTAGCGGGAGGCGGTGAGCAGTTCTTC
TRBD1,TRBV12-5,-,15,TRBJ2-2,CASGLGTGGTGELFF,TGTGCTAGTGGTTTGGGGACAGGGGGTACCGGGGAGCTGTTTTTT
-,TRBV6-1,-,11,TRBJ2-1,CASTKPPAGFF,TGTGCCAGCACCAAGCCCCCAGCGGGGTTCTTC
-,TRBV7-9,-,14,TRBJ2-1,CASSLEGSYNEQFF,TGTGCCAGCAGCTTGGAGGGGTCCTACAATGAGCAGTTCTTC
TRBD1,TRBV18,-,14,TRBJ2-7,CASSPGQGAHEQYF,TGTGCCAGCTCACCAGGACAGGGGGCCCACGAGCAGTACTTC
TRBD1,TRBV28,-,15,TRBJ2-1,CASIPDRVSYNEQFF,TGTGCCAGCATCCCGGACAGGGTCTCCTACAATGAGCAGTTCTTC
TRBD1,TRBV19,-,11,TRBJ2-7,CATGTGAEQYF,TGTGCCACCGGGACAGGGGCCGAGCAGTACTTC
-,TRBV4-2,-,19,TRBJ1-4,CASSQEPPGRVMANEKLFF,TGTGCCAGCAGCCAAGAACCCCCGGGCAGGGTGATGGCTAATGAAAAACTGTTTTTT
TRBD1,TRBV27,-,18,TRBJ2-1,CASSLYSGQGFSYNEQFF,TGTGCCAGCAGTTTATATTCGGGACAGGGATTCTCCTACAATGAGCAGTTCTTC
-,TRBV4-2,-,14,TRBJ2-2,CASSQLKYTGELFF,TGTGCCAGCAGCCAACTAAAGTACACCGGGGAGCTGTTTTTT
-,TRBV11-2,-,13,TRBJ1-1,CASSFQINTEAFF,TGTGCCAGCAGCTTTCAGATAAACACTGAAGCTTTCTTT
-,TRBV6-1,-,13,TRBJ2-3,CASRGLTTDTQYF,TGTGCCAGCAGGGGACTCACCACAGATACGCAGTATTTT
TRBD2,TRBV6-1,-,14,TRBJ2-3,CASTLAGATDTQYF,TGTGCCAGCACTCTAGCGGGGGCAACAGATACGCAGTATTTT
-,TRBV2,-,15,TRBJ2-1,CASKVLGGRYNEQFF,TGTGCCAGCAAAGTTTTAGGAGGCCGGTACAATGAGCAGTTCTTC
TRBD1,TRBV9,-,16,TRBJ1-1,CASSARDSPMNTEAFF,TGTGCCAGCAGCGCGCGGGACAGTCCCATGAACACTGAAGCTTTCTTT
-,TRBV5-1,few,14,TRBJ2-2,CASSFEGNTGELFF,TGCGCCAGCAGCTTTGAGGGGAACACCGGGGAGCTGTTTTTT
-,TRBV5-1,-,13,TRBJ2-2,CASSSPDSGELFF,TGCGCCAGCAGCTCGCCGGACAGTGGGGAGCTGTTTTTT
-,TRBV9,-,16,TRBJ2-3,CASSVLGLPLTDTQYF,TGTGCCAGCAGCGTACTGGGACTTCCCCTCACAGATACGCAGTATTTT
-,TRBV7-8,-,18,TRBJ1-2,CASSHLRGFDNSYYGYTF,TGTGCCAGCAGTCATCTACGGGGTTTCGACAACTCCTACTATGGCTACACCTTC
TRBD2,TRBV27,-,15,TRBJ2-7,CASSFTSGLSYEQYF,TGTGCCAGCAGTTTTACTAGCGGCCTCTCCTACGAGCAGTACTTC
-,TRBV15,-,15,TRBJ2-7,CATSRGLVTSYEQYF,TGTGCCACCAGCAGAGGGTTGGTCACATCCTACGAGCAGTACTTC
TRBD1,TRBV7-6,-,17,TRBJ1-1,CASSLISRVQGATEAFF,TGTGCCAGCAGCTTAATCTCCAGGGTACAGGGGGCCACTGAAGCTTTCTTT
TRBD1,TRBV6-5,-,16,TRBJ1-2,CASSYGGKGQVGGYTF,TGTGCCAGCAGTTACGGGGGAAAGGGACAGGTGGGCGGCTACACCTTC
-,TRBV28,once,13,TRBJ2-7,CASNLAGIYEQYF,TGTGCCAGCAATTTAGCAGGGATCTACGAGCAGTACTTC
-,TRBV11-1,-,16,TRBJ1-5,CASSLSVRAGDQPQHF,TGTGCCAGCAGCTTAAGTGTCAGGGCGGGGGATCAGCCCCAGCATTTT
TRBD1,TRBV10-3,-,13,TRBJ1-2,CAISGQGVEGYTF,TGTGCCATCAGTGGACAGGGGGTAGAAGGCTACACCTTC
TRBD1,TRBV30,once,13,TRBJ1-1,CAWSRDRGGEAFF,TGTGCCTGGAGTCGCGACAGGGGCGGAGAAGCTTTCTTT
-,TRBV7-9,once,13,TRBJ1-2,CASSFRGSYGYTF,TGTGCCAGCAGCTTTCGGGGTTCCTATGGCTACACCTTC